Sequencing of this T cell receptor beta chain was carried out in a study of T cells in Graves' hyperthyroidism and ophthalmopathy. For this clonotype: Its matching antigen is unknown.

The PBMCs had their origin in less than 13 ml of fresh peripheral blood. TCR beta CDR3 sequences were amplified from RNA transcripts. A first-round RT-PCR of the TCR CDR3 used the HTBI primer set. TCRdb recomputed calls from the multiplex PCR reads with MiXCR, one row per CDR3 protein. The table records nearly 750,000 distinct CDR3 sequences, roughly 32% of them present only once. Study-level points and caveats: Also found in blood were most expanded thyroid clonotypes above 0.001.

The CDR3 runs to 15 residues. Germline V gene lookup returns CDR1 LGHDT and CDR2 YNNKEL (reference sequence). V was cut by 0 bases and J by 6 bases, with 14 bases left in between. The receptor comes from a woman in her forties with Graves' hyperthyroidism. Sequenced sample: blood. The V gene is TRBV3-1, the J gene TRBJ1-2; D uncertain. Here the CDR3 DNA reads TGTGCCAGCAGCCAAGAGAGTGCTCGCGGGGATGGCTACACCTTC. Translated, it gives CASSQESARGDGYTF.